This TCR beta chain was obtained from a study of blood T cell repertoires in COVID-19. Study-level information: Some COVID-19 samples were acute and others convalescent; all came from the United States, Italy and Spain. The analysed material was cDNA or gDNA that came from T cells, B-cell-depleted T cells, or PBMCs.

Generated by immunoSEQ multiplex PCR, the TCRdb table keeps only in-frame clones and is missing some. The sample carries 250,000 to 350,000 clones, approximately 91% recorded once. The germline CDR1 and CDR2 sequences are SEHNR and FQNEAQ (reference sequence). The CDR3 extends over 12 amino acids. V lost 6 bases and J lost 8, with 11 bases in between. The receptor's source is a woman aged 25 to 39 with COVID-19, enrolled during active disease. The sequencing input was peripheral blood. The chain employs TRBV7-9 and TRBJ2-1; the D is unclear. CDR3 residues: CASSEAIDEQFF. The CDR3 DNA reads as TGTGCCAGCAGTGAGGCGATCGATGAGCAGTTCTTC.